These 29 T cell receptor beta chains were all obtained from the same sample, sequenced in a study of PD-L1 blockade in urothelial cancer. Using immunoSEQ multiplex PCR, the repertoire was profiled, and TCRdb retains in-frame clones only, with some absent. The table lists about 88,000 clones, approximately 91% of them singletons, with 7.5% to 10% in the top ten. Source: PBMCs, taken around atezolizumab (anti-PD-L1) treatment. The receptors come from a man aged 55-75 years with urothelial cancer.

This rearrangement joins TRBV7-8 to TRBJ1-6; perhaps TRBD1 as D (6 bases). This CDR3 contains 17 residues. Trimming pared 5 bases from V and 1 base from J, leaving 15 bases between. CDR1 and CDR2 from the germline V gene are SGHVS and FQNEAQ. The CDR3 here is CASSPLRGGSYNSPLHF. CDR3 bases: TGTGCCAGCAGCCCCCTCAGGGGTGGGTCCTATAATTCACCCCTCCACTTT. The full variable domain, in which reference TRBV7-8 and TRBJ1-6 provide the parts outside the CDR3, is GAGVSQSPRYKVAKRGQDVALRCDPISGHVSLFWYQQALGQGPEFLTYFQNEAQLDKSGLPSDRFFAERPEGSVSTLKIQRTQQEDSAVYLCASSPLRGGSYNSPLHFGNGTRLTVT.

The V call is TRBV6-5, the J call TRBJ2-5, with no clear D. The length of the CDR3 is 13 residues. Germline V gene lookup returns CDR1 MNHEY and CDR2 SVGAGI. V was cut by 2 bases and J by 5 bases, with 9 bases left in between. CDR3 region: CASSYRRSETQYF. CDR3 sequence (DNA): TGTGCCAGCAGTTACCGGCGGTCCGAGACCCAGTACTTC.

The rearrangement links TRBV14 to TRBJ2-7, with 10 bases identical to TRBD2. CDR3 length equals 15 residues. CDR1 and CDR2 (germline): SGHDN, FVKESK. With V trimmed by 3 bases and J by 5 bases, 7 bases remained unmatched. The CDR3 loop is CASSHGLAGVHEQYF. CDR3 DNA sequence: TGTGCCAGCAGCCACGGTCTAGCGGGGGTCCACGAGCAGTACTTC.

The CDR3 coding sequence is TGTGCCAGCAGCCAAGACAGGGGGTATGGCTACACCTTC. This codes for CASSQDRGYGYTF. This chain uses TRBV14 with TRBJ1-2; TRBD1 matches 7 bases. The germline V gene encodes CDR1 SGHDN and CDR2 FVKESK. This CDR3 region has 13 residues. Unmatched junction bases numbered 0, after V lost 0 bases and J lost 5 bases.

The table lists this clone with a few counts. CDR3 nucleotide sequence: TGTGCCAGCTCACCAGGGCTGAATGAGCAGTTCTTC. Protein: CASSPGLNEQFF. The gene calls are TRBV18 and TRBJ2-1; D is undetermined. This CDR3 is built from 12 residues. Trimming took 2 bases from V and 7 from J, leaving 6 bases between them. Germline V gene sequence: CDR1 KGHSH, CDR2 LQKENI.

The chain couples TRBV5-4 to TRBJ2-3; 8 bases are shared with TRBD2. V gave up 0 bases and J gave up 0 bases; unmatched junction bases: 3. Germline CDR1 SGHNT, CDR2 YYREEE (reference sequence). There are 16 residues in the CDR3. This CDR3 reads CASSLARGASTDTQYF. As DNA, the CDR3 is TGTGCCAGCAGCTTGGCGCGGGGGGCAAGCACAGATACGCAGTATTTT.

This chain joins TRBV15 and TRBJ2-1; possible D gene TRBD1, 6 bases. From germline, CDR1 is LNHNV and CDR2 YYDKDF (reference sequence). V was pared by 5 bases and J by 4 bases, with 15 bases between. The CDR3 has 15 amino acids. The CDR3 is CATSLYYQGYNEQFF. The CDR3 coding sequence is TGTGCCACCAGCTTATACTACCAGGGGTACAATGAGCAGTTCTTC.

CDR3 region: CASSYSASGIRNEQFF. As DNA, the CDR3 is TGTGCCAGCAGTTACTCTGCTAGCGGGATTAGAAATGAGCAGTTCTTC. The rearrangement uses TRBV6-5 and TRBJ2-1; 9 bases line up with TRBD2. The CDR3 consists of 16 residues. In germline, CDR1 is MNHEY, CDR2 SVGAGI. Germline trimming cut 0 bases from V and 7 bases from J; bases unmatched to any gene: 7.

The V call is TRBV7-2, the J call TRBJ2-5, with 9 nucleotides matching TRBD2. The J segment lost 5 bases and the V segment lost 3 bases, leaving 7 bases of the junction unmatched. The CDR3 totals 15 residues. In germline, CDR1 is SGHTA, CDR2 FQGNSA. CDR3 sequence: CASSFQRGDGETQYF. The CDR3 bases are TGTGCCAGCAGCTTTCAGCGGGGGGATGGGGAGACCCAGTACTTC. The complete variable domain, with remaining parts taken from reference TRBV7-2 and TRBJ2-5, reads GAGVSQSPSNKVTEKGKDVELRCDPISGHTALYWYRQSLGQGLEFLIYFQGNSAPDKSGLPSDRFSAERTGGSVSTLTIQRTQQEDSAVYLCASSFQRGDGETQYFGPGTRLLVL.

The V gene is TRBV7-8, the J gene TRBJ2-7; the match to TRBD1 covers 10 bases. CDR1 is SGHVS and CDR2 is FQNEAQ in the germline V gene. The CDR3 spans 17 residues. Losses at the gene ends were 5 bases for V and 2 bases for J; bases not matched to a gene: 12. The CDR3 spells CASSERPGTGVTYEQYF. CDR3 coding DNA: TGTGCCAGCAGCGAAAGACCCGGGACAGGGGTAACCTACGAGCAGTACTTC.

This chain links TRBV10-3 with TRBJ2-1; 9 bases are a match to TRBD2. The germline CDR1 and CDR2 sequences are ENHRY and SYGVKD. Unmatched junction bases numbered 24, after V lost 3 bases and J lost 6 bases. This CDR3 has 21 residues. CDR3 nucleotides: TGTGCCATCAGTGATCGGCGGCCCCAACTACTTGGCGGGAGGGCGGCCAATGAGCAGTTCTTC. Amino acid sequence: CAISDRRPQLLGGRAANEQFF.

CDR3 DNA: TGTGCCAGCAGCTTAGGGGGACAAGGAGAGCAGTACTTC. Encoded protein: CASSLGGQGEQYF. The chain combines TRBV7-9 with TRBJ2-7; D perhaps matches TRBD1 (6 bases). In germline, CDR1 is SEHNR, CDR2 FQNEAQ (reference sequence). CDR3 size: 13 residues. Between the trimmed V and J ends, which lost 1 base and 7 bases, there was a span of 11 bases.

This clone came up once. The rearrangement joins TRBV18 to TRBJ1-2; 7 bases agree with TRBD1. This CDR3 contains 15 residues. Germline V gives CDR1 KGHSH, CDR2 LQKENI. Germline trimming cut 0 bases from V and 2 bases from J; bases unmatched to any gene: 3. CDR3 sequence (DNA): TGTGCCAGCTCACCACCCGCAGGGGGAAACTATGGCTACACCTTC. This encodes CASSPPAGGNYGYTF.

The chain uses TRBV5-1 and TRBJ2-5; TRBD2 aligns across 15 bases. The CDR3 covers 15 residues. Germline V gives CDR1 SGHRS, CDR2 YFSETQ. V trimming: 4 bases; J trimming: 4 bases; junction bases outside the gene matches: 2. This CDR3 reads CASSPGLAGGETQYF. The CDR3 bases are TGCGCCAGCAGCCCGGGACTAGCGGGAGGAGAGACCCAGTACTTC.

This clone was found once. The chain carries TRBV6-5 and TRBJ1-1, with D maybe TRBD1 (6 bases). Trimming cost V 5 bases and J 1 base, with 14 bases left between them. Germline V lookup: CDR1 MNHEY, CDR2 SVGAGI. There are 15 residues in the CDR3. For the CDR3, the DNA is TGTGCCAGCAGTAGAACAGGGACGGCGAACACTGAAGCTTTCTTT. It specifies CASSRTGTANTEAFF.

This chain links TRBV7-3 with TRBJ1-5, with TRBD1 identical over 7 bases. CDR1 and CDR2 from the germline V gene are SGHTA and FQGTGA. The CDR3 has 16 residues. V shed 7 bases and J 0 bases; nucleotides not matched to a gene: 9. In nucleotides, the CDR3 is TGTGCCAGCACCACCAGGGGGACCTTTAGCAATCAGCCCCAGCATTTT. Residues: CASTTRGTFSNQPQHF. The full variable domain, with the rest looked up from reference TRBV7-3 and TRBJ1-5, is GAGVSQTPSNKVTEKGKYVELRCDPISGHTALYWYRQSLGQGPEFLIYFQGTGAADDSGLPNDRFFAVRPEGSVSTLKIQRTERGDSAVYLCASTTRGTFSNQPQHFGDGTRLSIL.

The CDR3 region has the DNA TGCGCCAGCAGCCAGGATAACGCGGGGGGGGACACTGAAGCTTTCTTT. It is translated as CASSQDNAGGDTEAFF. The J gene is TRBJ1-1, the V gene TRBV4-1; D is possibly TRBD1 (5 bases). V lost 3 bases to trimming and J lost 3 bases, with 17 bases between them. CDR1 and CDR2 (germline): MGHRA, YSYEKL. The CDR3 totals 16 residues.

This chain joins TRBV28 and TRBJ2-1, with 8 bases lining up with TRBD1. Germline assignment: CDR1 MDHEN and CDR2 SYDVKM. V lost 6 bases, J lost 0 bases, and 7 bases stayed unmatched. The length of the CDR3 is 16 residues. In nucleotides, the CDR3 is TGTGCCAGCAGGGGGGGACAGGCGAACTCCTACAATGAGCAGTTCTTC. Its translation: CASRGGQANSYNEQFF.

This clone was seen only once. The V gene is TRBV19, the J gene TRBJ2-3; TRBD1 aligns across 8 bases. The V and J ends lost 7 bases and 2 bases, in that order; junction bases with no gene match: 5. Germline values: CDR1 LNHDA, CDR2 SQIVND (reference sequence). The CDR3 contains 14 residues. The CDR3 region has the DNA TGTGCCAGTAAAAGGACAGGGAACACAGATACGCAGTATTTT. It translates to CASKRTGNTDTQYF.

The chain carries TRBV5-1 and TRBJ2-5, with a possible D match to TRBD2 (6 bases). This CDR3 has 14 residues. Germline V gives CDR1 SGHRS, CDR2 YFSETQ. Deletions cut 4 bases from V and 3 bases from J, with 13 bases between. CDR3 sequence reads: CASSPPSVKETQYF. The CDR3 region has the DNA TGCGCCAGCAGCCCCCCTAGCGTAAAAGAGACCCAGTACTTC. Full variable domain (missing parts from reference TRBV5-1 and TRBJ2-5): KAGVTQTPRYLIKTRGQQVTLSCSPISGHRSVSWYQQTPGQGLQFLFEYFSETQRNKGNFPGRFSGRQFSNSRSEMNVSTLELGDSALYLCASSPPSVKETQYFGPGTRLLVL.

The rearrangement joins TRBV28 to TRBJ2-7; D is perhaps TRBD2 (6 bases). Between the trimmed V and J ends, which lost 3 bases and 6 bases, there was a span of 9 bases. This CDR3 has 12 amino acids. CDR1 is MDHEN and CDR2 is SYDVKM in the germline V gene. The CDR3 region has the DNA TGTGCCAGCAGTTTCGCGGGATCCGAGCAGTACTTC. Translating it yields CASSFAGSEQYF.

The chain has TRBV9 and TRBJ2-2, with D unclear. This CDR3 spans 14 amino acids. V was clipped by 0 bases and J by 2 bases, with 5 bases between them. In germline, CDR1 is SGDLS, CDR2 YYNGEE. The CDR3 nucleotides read TGTGCCAGCAGCGTAGCGGTAAACACCGGGGAGCTGTTTTTT. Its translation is CASSVAVNTGELFF. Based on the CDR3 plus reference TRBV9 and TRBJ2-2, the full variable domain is DSGVTQTPKHLITATGQRVTLRCSPRSGDLSVYWYQQSLDQGLQFLIQYYNGEERAKGNILERFSAQQFPDLHSELNLSSLELGDSALYFCASSVAVNTGELFFGEGSRLTVL.

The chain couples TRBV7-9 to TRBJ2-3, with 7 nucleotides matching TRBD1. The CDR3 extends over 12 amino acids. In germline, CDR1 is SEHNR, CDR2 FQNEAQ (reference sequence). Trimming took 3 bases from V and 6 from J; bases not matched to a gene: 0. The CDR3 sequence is CASSFRGDTQYF. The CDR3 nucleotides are TGTGCCAGCAGCTTCAGGGGGGATACGCAGTATTTT.

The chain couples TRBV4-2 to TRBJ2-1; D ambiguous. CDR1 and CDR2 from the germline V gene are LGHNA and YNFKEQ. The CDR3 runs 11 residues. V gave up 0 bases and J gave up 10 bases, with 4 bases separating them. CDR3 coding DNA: TGTGCCAGCAGCCAAGATGAGGAGCAGTTCTTC. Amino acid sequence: CASSQDEEQFF.

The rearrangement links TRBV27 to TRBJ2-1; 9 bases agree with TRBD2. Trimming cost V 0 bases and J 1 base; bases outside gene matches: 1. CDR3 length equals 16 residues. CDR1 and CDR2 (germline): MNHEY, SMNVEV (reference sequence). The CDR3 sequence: CASSLSLAGSYNEQFF. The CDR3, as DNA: TGTGCCAGCAGTTTATCTCTAGCGGGATCCTACAATGAGCAGTTCTTC.

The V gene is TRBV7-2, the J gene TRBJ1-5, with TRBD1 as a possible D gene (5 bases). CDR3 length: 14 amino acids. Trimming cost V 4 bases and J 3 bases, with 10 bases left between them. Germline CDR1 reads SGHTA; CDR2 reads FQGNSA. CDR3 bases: TGTGCCAGCAGCTCCGCAGGGTTCAATCAGCCCCAGCATTTT. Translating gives CASSSAGFNQPQHF.

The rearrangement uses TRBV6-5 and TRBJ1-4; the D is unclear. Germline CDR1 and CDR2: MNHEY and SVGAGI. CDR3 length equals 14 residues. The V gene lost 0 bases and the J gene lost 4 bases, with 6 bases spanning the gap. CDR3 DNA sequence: TGTGCCAGCAGTTACTCGATGAGTAATGAAAAACTGTTTTTT. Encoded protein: CASSYSMSNEKLFF.

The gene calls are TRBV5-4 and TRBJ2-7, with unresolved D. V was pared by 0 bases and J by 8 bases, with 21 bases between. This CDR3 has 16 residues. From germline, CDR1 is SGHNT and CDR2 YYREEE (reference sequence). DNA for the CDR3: TGTGCCAGCAGCTTGGGGGTTGGGTCAGGCCCCCAAAAGCAGTACTTC. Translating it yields CASSLGVGSGPQKQYF.

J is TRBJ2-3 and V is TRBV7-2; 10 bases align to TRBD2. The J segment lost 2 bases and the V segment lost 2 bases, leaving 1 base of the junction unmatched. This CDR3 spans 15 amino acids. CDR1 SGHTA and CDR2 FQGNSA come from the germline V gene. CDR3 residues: CASSLSGGATDTQYF. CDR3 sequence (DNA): TGTGCCAGCAGCTTAAGCGGGGGGGCCACAGATACGCAGTATTTT.